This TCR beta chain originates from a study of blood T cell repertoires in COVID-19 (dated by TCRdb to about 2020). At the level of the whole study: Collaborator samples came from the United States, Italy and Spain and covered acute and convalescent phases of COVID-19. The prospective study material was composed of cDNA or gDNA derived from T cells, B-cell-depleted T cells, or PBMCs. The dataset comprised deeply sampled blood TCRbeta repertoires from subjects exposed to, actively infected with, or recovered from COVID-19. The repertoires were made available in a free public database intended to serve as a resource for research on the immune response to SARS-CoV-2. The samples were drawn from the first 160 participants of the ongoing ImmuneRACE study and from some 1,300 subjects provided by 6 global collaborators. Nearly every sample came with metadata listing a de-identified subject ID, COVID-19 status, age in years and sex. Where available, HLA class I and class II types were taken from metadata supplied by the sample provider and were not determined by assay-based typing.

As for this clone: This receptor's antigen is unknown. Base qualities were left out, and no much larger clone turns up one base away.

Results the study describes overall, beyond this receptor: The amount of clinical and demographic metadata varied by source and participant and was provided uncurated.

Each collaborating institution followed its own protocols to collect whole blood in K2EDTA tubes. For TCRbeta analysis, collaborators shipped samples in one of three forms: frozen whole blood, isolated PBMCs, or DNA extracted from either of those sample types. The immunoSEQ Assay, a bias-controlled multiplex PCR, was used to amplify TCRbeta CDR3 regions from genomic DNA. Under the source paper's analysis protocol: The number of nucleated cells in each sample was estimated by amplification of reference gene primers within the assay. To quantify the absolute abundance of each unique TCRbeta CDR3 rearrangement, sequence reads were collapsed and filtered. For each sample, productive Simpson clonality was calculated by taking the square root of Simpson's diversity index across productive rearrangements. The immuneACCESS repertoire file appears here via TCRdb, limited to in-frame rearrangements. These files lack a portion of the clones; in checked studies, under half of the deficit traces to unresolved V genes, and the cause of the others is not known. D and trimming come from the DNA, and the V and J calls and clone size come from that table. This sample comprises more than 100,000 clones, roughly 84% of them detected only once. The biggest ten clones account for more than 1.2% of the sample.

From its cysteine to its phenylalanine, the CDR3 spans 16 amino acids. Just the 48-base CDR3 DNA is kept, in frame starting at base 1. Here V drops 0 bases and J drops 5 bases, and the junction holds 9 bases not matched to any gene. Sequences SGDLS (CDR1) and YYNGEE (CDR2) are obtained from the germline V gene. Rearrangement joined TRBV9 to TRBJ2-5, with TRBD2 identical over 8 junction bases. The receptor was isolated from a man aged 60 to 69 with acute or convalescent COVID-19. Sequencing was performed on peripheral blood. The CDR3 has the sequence CASSVGRAGEGETQYF. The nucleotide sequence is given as TGTGCCAGCAGCGTAGGAAGAGCGGGAGAAGGGGAGACCCAGTACTTC.